The 15 T cell receptor beta chains presented below share a single source sample, sequenced in a study of blood T cell repertoires in COVID-19. TCRdb's copy holds only in-frame clones and misses some; the assay was immunoSEQ multiplex PCR. The sample shows about 69,000 clones, roughly 87% of them seen only once. The material sequenced was peripheral blood. These receptors all come from an elderly man with acute or convalescent COVID-19.

The gene calls are TRBV18 and TRBJ1-1; 7 nucleotides line up with TRBD1. The CDR3 extends over 15 amino acids. CDR1 and CDR2 (germline): KGHSH, LQKENI. V trimming: 3 bases; J trimming: 4 bases; junction bases outside the gene matches: 8. The CDR3 DNA is TGTGCCAGCTCACCTATAGGGGGCGCGGGCACTGAAGCTTTCTTT. It is translated as CASSPIGGAGTEAFF.

The V and J genes are TRBV7-8 and TRBJ2-5; maybe TRBD2 (6 bases). The V and J ends lost 4 bases and 2 bases respectively, with 17 bases between them. CDR1 SGHVS and CDR2 FQNEAQ come from the germline V gene. The CDR3 spans 16 residues. The DNA for the CDR3 is TGTGCCAGCAGCTACATAGCGTGGAGGGTGCAAGAGACCCAGTACTTC. Protein product: CASSYIAWRVQETQYF.

The chain uses TRBV11-2 and TRBJ2-3, with 13 nucleotides matching TRBD2. Looked up from germline, CDR1 is SGHAT and CDR2 is FQNNGV. There are 16 residues in the CDR3. J lost 5 bases, V lost 5 bases, and 7 bases had no gene match. The CDR3 is CASSPWTSGRQDTQYF. CDR3 nucleotide sequence: TGTGCCAGCAGCCCCTGGACTAGCGGGAGACAAGATACGCAGTATTTT.

The chain recombines TRBV24-1 with TRBJ2-3, with 10 positions matching TRBD2. In germline, CDR1 is KGHDR, CDR2 SFDVKD. CDR3 size: 17 residues. Trimming removed 2 bases from V and 2 bases from J; junction bases left unmatched: 6. The CDR3: CATSDSASGRSTDTQYF. The CDR3 nucleotides read TGTGCCACCAGTGATTCCGCTAGCGGGAGATCCACAGATACGCAGTATTTT.

In this sample, this clone turned up once. The J gene is TRBJ2-1, the V gene TRBV6-1, with D unclear. CDR3 size: 15 residues. Trimming took 2 bases from V and 4 from J, leaving 12 bases between them. CDR1 MNHNS and CDR2 SASEGT come from the germline V gene. The CDR3 DNA sequence: TGTGCCAGCAGTGAAAGGCAGGTCCTATACAATGAGCAGTTCTTC. Translation: CASSERQVLYNEQFF.

This clone occurred a few times. V usage is TRBV6-6 and J usage is TRBJ1-2, with 10 nucleotides matching TRBD1. With V trimmed by 4 bases and J by 8 bases, 4 bases remained unmatched. In germline, CDR1 is MNHNY, CDR2 SVGAGI (reference sequence). The CDR3 has 13 residues. The CDR3 spells CASSSDRGQGYTF. The CDR3 region has the DNA TGTGCCAGCAGTTCAGACAGGGGGCAGGGCTACACCTTC.

This clone was found a few times. V is TRBV24-1 and J is TRBJ2-2, with D tentatively TRBD2 (6 bases). Germline V gene lookup returns CDR1 KGHDR and CDR2 SFDVKD. The CDR3 is made up of 17 amino acids. Between the trimmed V and J ends, which lost 1 base and 0 bases, there was a span of 11 bases. DNA for the CDR3: TGTGCCACCAGTGATTTTGGTTCTAGCGCGAACACCGGGGAGCTGTTTTTT. Translating it yields CATSDFGSSANTGELFF.

The chain couples TRBV19 to TRBJ2-3; 16 nucleotides align to TRBD2. V shed 3 bases, J shed 4 bases, and the junction held 10 bases outside the gene matches. Germline V gene sequence: CDR1 LNHDA, CDR2 SQIVND (reference sequence). This CDR3 comprises 19 residues. CDR3 DNA: TGTGCCAGTAGTATCCGTCCCGGGACTAGCGGGAGGGCCTCAGATACGCAGTATTTT. Translating gives CASSIRPGTSGRASDTQYF. The full variable domain, completed using reference TRBV19 and TRBJ2-3, is DGGITQSPKYLFRKEGQNVTLSCEQNLNHDAMYWYRQDPGQGLRLIYYSQIVNDFQKGDIAEGYSVSREKKESFPLTVTSAQKNPTAFYLCASSIRPGTSGRASDTQYFGPGTRLTVL.

Note on this clone: One end of the junction varies from germline; a read error may be responsible. The chain links TRBV6-2 or TRBV6-3 to TRBJ2-1; possible D gene TRBD1, 9 bases. CDR3 length: 13 residues. Looked up from germline, CDR1 is MNHEY and CDR2 is SVGEGT. The CDR3 bases are TGTGCCAGCAGTTACTCCGGGGGGGACAGGGTTCTCTTC. It encodes CASSYSGGDRVLF.

This rearrangement joins TRBV5-1 to TRBJ2-3, with D possibly TRBD2 on 6 matching bases. CDR3 size: 16 residues. The germline gives CDR1 SGHRS, CDR2 YFSETQ. Trimming took 0 bases from V and 3 from J, leaving 14 bases between them. This CDR3 is CASSLATRRGTDTQYF. Written as DNA, the CDR3 is TGCGCCAGCAGCTTGGCGACTAGAAGGGGTACAGATACGCAGTATTTT.

The chain joins TRBV27 to TRBJ2-7; possibly TRBD1 for D (5 bases). This CDR3 region has 17 residues. Trimming removed 3 bases at V and 0 bases at J, with 18 bases between. The V gene's germline CDR1 is MNHEY and CDR2 SMNVEV (reference sequence). In DNA form, the CDR3 reads TGTGCCAGCAGTTTCGGAGCCCGACAGACGAGCTCCTACGAGCAGTACTTC. This codes for CASSFGARQTSSYEQYF.

The chain uses TRBV6-5 and TRBJ2-5, with 7 nucleotides matching TRBD1. V shed 8 bases and J 5 bases; nucleotides not matched to a gene: 8. The CDR3 sequence is 13 residues long. Germline V gene sequence: CDR1 MNHEY, CDR2 SVGAGI. CDR3 residues: CASSDRDRETQYF. For the CDR3, the DNA is TGTGCCAGCTCCGACAGGGACCGCGAGACCCAGTACTTC.

This rearrangement joins TRBV2 to TRBJ1-2; 9 positions match TRBD1. This CDR3 comprises 14 residues. V was clipped by 3 bases and J by 5 bases; unmatched bases: 4. Germline CDR1 is SNHLY and CDR2 is FYNNEI. For the CDR3, the DNA is TGTGCCAGCAGTGAGGCGACAGGGGGTTATGGCTACACCTTC. It translates to CASSEATGGYGYTF.

This clone came up once. The CDR3 region is CASSQSGWGGNQPQHF. Written as DNA, the CDR3 is TGTGCCAGCAGCCAATCAGGGTGGGGGGGCAATCAGCCCCAGCATTTT. This chain connects TRBV16 to TRBJ1-5; possible D gene TRBD1, 5 bases. Germline V gene data show CDR1 as KGHSY and CDR2 as FQNENV. The CDR3 is 16 amino acids. The V end was cut by 0 bases, the J end by 2 bases, with 11 bases between.

This chain links TRBV27 with TRBJ1-3; D may be TRBD1 (6 bases). Trimming removed 6 bases at V and 3 bases at J, with 12 bases between. The CDR3 length is 14 residues. Germline V gene data show CDR1 as MNHEY and CDR2 as SMNVEV (reference sequence). CDR3 DNA sequence: TGTGCCAGCAGGCTGACAGGAGGTGGAAACACCATATATTTT. Amino acid sequence: CASRLTGGGNTIYF.